Listed below are T cell receptor beta chains from one sample, sequenced in a study of shared clonotypes between healthy human individuals. The repertoire was sequenced with immunoSEQ multiplex PCR; TCRdb's copy has only in-frame clones and lacks some. The sample includes roughly 1,600,000 clones, 98% of them seen just once. The specimen sequenced was naive CD4+ T cells sorted from blood. All receptors come from a man aged 25-45 years in good health. The CDR3 runs from the conserved cysteine through the conserved F or W. A D gene is named only where the DNA matches it firmly.

D gene	V gene	J gene	CDR3 DNA	CDR3 protein
NA	TRBV9	TRBJ2-1	TGTGCCAGCAGCCAGGACAGAATGGACAATGAGCAGTTCTTC	CASSQDRMDNEQFF
TRBD2	TRBV19	TRBJ2-2	TGTGCCAGTAGTACACCGGGACTAGTCACCGGGGAGCTGTTTTTT	CASSTPGLVTGELFF
NA	TRBV4-1	TRBJ2-7	TGCGCCAGCAGCCGAGAAGATGCCCGGGACTCTAAGTACGAGCAGTACTTC	CASSREDARDSKYEQYF
NA	TRBV29-1	TRBJ2-5	TGCAGCGTTGGTCCCGGCGATGAGACCCAGTACTTC	CSVGPGDETQYF
TRBD1	TRBV18	TRBJ2-2	TGTGCCAGCTCACCAGGACAGGGCTATACCGGGGAGCTGTTTTTT	CASSPGQGYTGELFF
NA	TRBV5-1	TRBJ2-1	TGCGCCAGCAGCTTGGTTGGCAGCAGCCCCAGGATAGATGAGCAGTTCTTC	CASSLVGSSPRIDEQFF
TRBD2	TRBV28	TRBJ2-7	TGTGCCAGCAGTATCCCCCTCCCTTTACTAGCGAAAAGCTCCTACGAGCAGTACTTC	CASSIPLPLLAKSSYEQYF
TRBD1	TRBV2	TRBJ2-5	TGTGCCAGCAACGGGGGACAGGGCTTCGGGGAGACCCAGTACTTC	CASNGGQGFGETQYF
TRBD2	TRBV5-1	TRBJ2-3	TGCGCCAGCAGCTTCGGGACTAGCGGGGATGGGGGCACAGATACGCAGTATTTT	CASSFGTSGDGGTDTQYF
NA	TRBV30	TRBJ1-2	TGTGCCTGGAGTGTACGACAAAACTATGGCTACACCTTC	CAWSVRQNYGYTF
NA	TRBV2	TRBJ2-1	TGTGCCAGCAGTGAACAGCTTCTTAGCTATAATGAGCAGTTCTTC	CASSEQLLSYNEQFF
TRBD2	TRBV4-3	TRBJ2-3	TGCGCCAGCAGCACGTTAGCGGGAGGAGGGGCAGATACGCAGTATTTT	CASSTLAGGGADTQYF
NA	TRBV29-1	TRBJ2-1	TGCAGCGTTGACTCGCGAGTATACAATGAGCAGTTCTTC	CSVDSRVYNEQFF
TRBD1	TRBV2	TRBJ2-3	TGTGCCAGCAGTACCAACAGGGGGCGCGGGACAGATACGCAGTATTTT	CASSTNRGRGTDTQYF
NA	TRBV5-1	TRBJ1-2	TGCGCCAGCAGCCCGCTGACAGCTAACTATGGCTACACCTTC	CASSPLTANYGYTF
NA	TRBV19	TRBJ2-1	TGTGCCAGCAAAGGCGCTTACGGGAGTAGTTCCTACAATGAGCAGTTCTTC	CASKGAYGSSSYNEQFF
TRBD2	TRBV7-2	TRBJ2-5	TGTGCCAGCAGCAACTTAGCGGGAGGGCCCGGGGAGACCCAGTACTTC	CASSNLAGGPGETQYF